Each of the 20 T cell receptor beta chains below was sequenced from the same sample in a study of T cell responses to AZD1222 COVID-19 vaccine. TCRdb keeps only in-frame clones here, not all; method: immunoSEQ multiplex PCR. Among roughly 160,000 clones listed, around 87% were seen once. This material consisted of peripheral blood, taken 28 days after the second AZD1222 dose. These receptors came from an adult who received the AZD1222 COVID-19 vaccine.

This chain uses TRBV27 with TRBJ1-2; D might be TRBD1 (5 bases). The germline CDR1 and CDR2 sequences are MNHEY and SMNVEV (reference sequence). V was shortened by 3 bases and J by 4 bases, with 12 bases between the two germline ends. This CDR3 is built from 14 residues. CDR3 nucleotide sequence: TGTGCCAGCAGTTTCGGGGGTTTGGGCTATGGCTACACCTTC. This gives the protein CASSFGGLGYGYTF.

CDR3 nucleotides: TGTGCCTGGAGTACTCAGGACGGACGACGGGGTGGCTACACCTTC. This translates into CAWSTQDGRRGGYTF. This chain links TRBV30 with TRBJ1-2, with D uncertain. Germline lookup yields CDR1 GTSNPN and CDR2 SVGIG (reference sequence). V was trimmed by 2 bases and J by 7 bases, leaving 20 bases between them. The CDR3 length is 15 residues. Based on the CDR3 plus reference TRBV30 and TRBJ1-2, the full variable domain is SQTIHQWPATLVQPVGSPLSLECTVEGTSNPNLYWYRQAAGRGLQLLFYSVGIGQISSEVPQNLSASRPQDRQFILSSKKLLLSDSGFYLCAWSTQDGRRGGYTFGSGTRLTVV.

The chain joins TRBV5-4 to TRBJ2-7; a possible D gene is TRBD1 (6 bases). The CDR3 covers 14 residues. Germline V gene sequence: CDR1 SGHNT, CDR2 YYREEE (reference sequence). With 2 bases removed from V and 0 bases from J, the gap between germline ends came to 9 bases. The CDR3 DNA is TGTGCCAGCAGCTTAGGACAGCACTCCTACGAGCAGTACTTC. Its translation is CASSLGQHSYEQYF.

The rearrangement joins TRBV5-1 to TRBJ2-3; TRBD1 aligns across 11 bases. This CDR3 is built from 15 residues. CDR1 is SGHRS, CDR2 YFSETQ, per germline. The junction had 4 bases not matched to a gene; V was cut back by 1 base and J by 6 bases. The CDR3 reads CASSLRDRGADTQYF. DNA for the CDR3: TGCGCCAGCAGCTTGCGGGACAGGGGGGCGGATACGCAGTATTTT.

This clone appeared once. As DNA, the CDR3 is TGTGCCAGCAGCTTTTCCCTATTAAATGAAAAACTGTTTTTT. The encoded protein is CASSFSLLNEKLFF. The chain carries TRBV7-9 and TRBJ1-4; no definite D call. The germline V gene has CDR1 SEHNR and CDR2 FQNEAQ (reference sequence). CDR3 length equals 14 residues. Trimming pared 3 bases from V and 5 bases from J, leaving 10 bases between.

The chain links TRBV7-9 to TRBJ1-6; no firm D call. CDR3 size: 15 residues. V was pared by 5 bases and J by 7 bases, with 15 bases between. Germline V gene data show CDR1 as SEHNR and CDR2 as FQNEAQ (reference sequence). Here the CDR3 reads CASSARLVGNSPLHF. CDR3 nucleotide sequence: TGTGCCAGCAGCGCACGGTTGGTGGGGAATTCACCCCTCCACTTT.

The chain carries TRBV19 and TRBJ2-3, with 9 bases lining up with TRBD2. The CDR3 is 14 amino acids. V lost 5 bases to trimming and J lost 14 bases; unmatched junction nucleotides: 14. In germline, CDR1 is LNHDA, CDR2 SQIVND (reference sequence). In nucleotides, the CDR3 is TGTGCCAGTAGTCTTAATAGCGGGGGCCCCCGATGGTATTTT. This codes for CASSLNSGGPRWYF.

This clone was observed once. The chain links TRBV18 to TRBJ2-7, with D perhaps TRBD1 or TRBD2 (5 bases each). The CDR3 length is 17 residues. Trimming shortened V by 3 bases and J by 0 bases, and 18 bases separated the two germline ends. Germline lookup yields CDR1 KGHSH and CDR2 LQKENI. The CDR3 loop is CASSPASLKGTSYEQYF. The CDR3 DNA reads as TGTGCCAGCTCACCCGCAAGTTTGAAGGGGACCTCCTACGAGCAGTACTTC.

This clone was seen just once. The CDR3 DNA reads TGTGCCAGCAGCTGGGGACTTGGGACAGTGAATGAGCAGTTCTTC. Protein product: CASSWGLGTVNEQFF. This chain joins TRBV5-6 and TRBJ2-1; TRBD1 might be the D (7 bases). There are 15 residues in the CDR3. V lost 3 bases and J lost 7, with 17 bases in between. Germline CDR1 and CDR2: SGHDT and YYEEEE.

The CDR3 nucleotides read TGTGCCAGCAGCGTAGCTCTGGGAAACACTGAAGCTTTCTTT. This translates into CASSVALGNTEAFF. This chain connects TRBV9 to TRBJ1-1; D gene unclear. CDR3 length: 14 residues. Trimming cost V 0 bases and J 2 bases, with 8 bases left between them. Per germline, CDR1 SGDLS and CDR2 YYNGEE.

V is TRBV6-2 or TRBV6-3 and J is TRBJ1-5; tentative D call: TRBD1 (5 bases). CDR1 and CDR2 from the germline V gene are MNHEY and SVGEGT. Trimming removed 5 bases at V and 1 base at J, with 18 bases between. CDR3 length: 17 residues. Here the CDR3 reads CASSPINPGWSNQPQHF. Here the CDR3 DNA reads TGTGCCAGCAGTCCGATTAACCCAGGGTGGAGCAATCAGCCCCAGCATTTT.

The chain employs TRBV4-2 and TRBJ1-2; D gene uncertain. The germline CDR1 and CDR2 sequences are LGHNA and YNFKEQ. Deletions cut 1 base from V and 7 bases from J, with 19 bases between. This CDR3 contains 16 residues. CDR3 sequence reads: CASSQARSTPIGGYTF. DNA of the CDR3: TGTGCCAGCAGCCAAGCCCGGTCCACCCCCATCGGTGGCTACACCTTC.

This clone has only one observation. This chain connects TRBV24-1 to TRBJ1-5, with D unclear. The CDR3 length is 19 residues. CDR1 is KGHDR and CDR2 is SFDVKD in the germline V gene. V was shortened by 5 bases and J by 0 bases, with 22 bases between the two germline ends. This chain's CDR3 is CATSADQTIGLYSNQPQHF. The CDR3 DNA reads as TGTGCCACCAGTGCCGATCAAACGATTGGTTTGTATAGCAATCAGCCCCAGCATTTT.

The chain recombines TRBV5-4 with TRBJ1-1, with a weak D call TRBD1 (6 bases). This CDR3 comprises 13 residues. Deletions cut 4 bases from V and 0 bases from J, with 7 bases between. Germline V CDR1 and CDR2: SGHNT, YYREEE (reference sequence). CDR3 DNA sequence: TGTGCCAGCAGCGGACAGTTGAACACTGAAGCTTTCTTT. Its translation: CASSGQLNTEAFF. The whole variable domain, filled in from reference TRBV5-4 and TRBJ1-1, reads ETGVTQSPTHLIKTRGQQVTLRCSSQSGHNTVSWYQQALGQGPQFIFQYYREEENGRGNFPPRFSGLQFPNYSSELNVNALELDDSALYLCASSGQLNTEAFFGQGTRLTVV.

This clone appeared once. The rearrangement uses TRBV5-1 and TRBJ1-1; D unresolved. This CDR3 comprises 16 residues. Germline assignment: CDR1 SGHRS and CDR2 YFSETQ. Trimming shortened V by 0 bases and J by 1 base, and 13 bases separated the two germline ends. The CDR3 is CASSLAADGPNTEAFF. In DNA, the CDR3 is TGCGCCAGCAGCTTGGCTGCGGACGGCCCGAACACTGAAGCTTTCTTT.

This clone was recorded once. The J gene is TRBJ2-1, the V gene TRBV24-1; D possibly corresponds to TRBD2 (7 bases). CDR1 and CDR2 (germline): KGHDR, SFDVKD. Trimming pared 4 bases from V and 10 bases from J, leaving 19 bases between. CDR3 length: 15 amino acids. CDR3 in DNA: TGTGCCACCAGTGAGGGAGGGGGTGGCAAACCCGAGCAGTTCTTC. The encoded protein is CATSEGGGGKPEQFF.

To note about this clone: The sample contains more than one DNA sequence encoding this CDR3. The chain combines TRBV3-1 (or the pseudogene TRBV3-2) with TRBJ2-3; D is ambiguous. This CDR3 has 11 amino acids. Trimming shortened V by 1 base and J by 6 bases, and 2 bases separated the two germline ends. The germline CDR1 and CDR2 sequences are LGHDT and YNNKEL (reference sequence). The CDR3 region is CASSQGDTQYF. The CDR3 DNA follows: TGTGCCAGCAGCCAAGGCGATACGCAGTATTTT.

DNA of the CDR3: TGCGCCAGCAGCTTGGATGGGGGACGGACTGAAGCTTTCTTT. Protein sequence: CASSLDGGRTEAFF. The chain links TRBV5-1 to TRBJ1-1, with a weak D call TRBD1 (5 bases). CDR1 and CDR2 (germline): SGHRS, YFSETQ. The CDR3 has 14 amino acids. V was trimmed by 0 bases and J by 5 bases, leaving 11 bases between them.

V usage is TRBV30 and J usage is TRBJ2-2, with D perhaps matching TRBD2 (6 bases). The CDR3 covers 15 residues. Per germline, CDR1 GTSNPN and CDR2 SVGIG (reference sequence). Between the trimmed V and J ends, which lost 4 bases and 0 bases, there was a span of 12 bases. The CDR3 sequence is CAWNTGLSNTGELFF. As DNA, the CDR3 is TGTGCCTGGAATACGGGACTGTCGAACACCGGGGAGCTGTTTTTT.

The chain combines TRBV4-2 with TRBJ1-1, with a tentative D call TRBD1 (5 bases). The V gene's germline CDR1 is LGHNA and CDR2 YNFKEQ. V shed 1 base and J shed 4 bases, with 10 bases lying between them. CDR3 length: 14 residues. The CDR3 here is CASSQARRGTEAFF. CDR3 in DNA: TGTGCCAGCAGCCAAGCCAGAAGGGGCACTGAAGCTTTCTTT.